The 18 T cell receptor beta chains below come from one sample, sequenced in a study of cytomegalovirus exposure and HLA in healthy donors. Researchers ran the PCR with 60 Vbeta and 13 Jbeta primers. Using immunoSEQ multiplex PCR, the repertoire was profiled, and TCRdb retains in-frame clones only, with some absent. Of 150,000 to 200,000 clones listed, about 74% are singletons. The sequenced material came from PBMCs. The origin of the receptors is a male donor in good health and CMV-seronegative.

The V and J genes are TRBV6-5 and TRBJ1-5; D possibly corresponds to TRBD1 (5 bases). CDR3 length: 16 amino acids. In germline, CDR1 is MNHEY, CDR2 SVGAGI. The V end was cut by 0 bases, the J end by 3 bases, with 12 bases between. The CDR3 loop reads CASSYSSRGDNQPQHF. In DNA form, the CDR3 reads TGTGCCAGCAGTTACTCGAGTAGGGGCGACAATCAGCCCCAGCATTTT.

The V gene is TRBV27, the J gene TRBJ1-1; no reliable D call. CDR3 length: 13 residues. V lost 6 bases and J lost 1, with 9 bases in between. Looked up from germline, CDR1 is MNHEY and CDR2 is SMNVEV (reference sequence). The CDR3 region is CASRREGNTEAFF. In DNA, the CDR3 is TGTGCCAGCAGGAGGGAAGGGAACACTGAAGCTTTCTTT.

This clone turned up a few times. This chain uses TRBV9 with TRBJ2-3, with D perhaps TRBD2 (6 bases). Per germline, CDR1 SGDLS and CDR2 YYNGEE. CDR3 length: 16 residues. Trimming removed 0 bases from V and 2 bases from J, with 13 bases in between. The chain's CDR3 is CASSVGTSSYTDTQYF. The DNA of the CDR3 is TGTGCCAGCAGCGTAGGAACTAGCAGTTACACAGATACGCAGTATTTT.

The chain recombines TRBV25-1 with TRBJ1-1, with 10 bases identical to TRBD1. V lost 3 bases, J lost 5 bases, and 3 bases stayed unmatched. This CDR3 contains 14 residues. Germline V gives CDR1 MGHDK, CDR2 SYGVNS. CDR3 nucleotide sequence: TGTGCCAGCAGTGACTGGACAGGGGGAACTGAAGCTTTCTTT. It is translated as CASSDWTGGTEAFF.

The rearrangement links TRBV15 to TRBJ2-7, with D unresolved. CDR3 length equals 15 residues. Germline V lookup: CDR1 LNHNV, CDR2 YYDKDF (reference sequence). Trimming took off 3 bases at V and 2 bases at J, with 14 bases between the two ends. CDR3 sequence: CATSSYSLGPYEQYF. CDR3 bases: TGTGCCACCAGCAGCTACAGCCTTGGGCCCTACGAGCAGTACTTC.

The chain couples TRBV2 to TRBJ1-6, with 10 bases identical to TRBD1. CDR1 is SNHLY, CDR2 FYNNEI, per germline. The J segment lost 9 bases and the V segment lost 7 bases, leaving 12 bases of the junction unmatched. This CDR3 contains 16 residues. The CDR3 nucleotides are TGTGCCAGCAAGAGATTGACAGGGGGCGATTTTTCACCCCTCCACTTT. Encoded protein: CASKRLTGGDFSPLHF.

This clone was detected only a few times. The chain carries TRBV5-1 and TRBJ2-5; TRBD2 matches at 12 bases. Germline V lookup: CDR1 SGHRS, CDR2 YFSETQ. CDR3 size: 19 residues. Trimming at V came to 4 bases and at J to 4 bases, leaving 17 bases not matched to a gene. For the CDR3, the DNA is TGCGCCAGCAGCCCCGGAGGTCTAGCGGGGGGGATAGCAGGAGAGACCCAGTACTTC. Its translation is CASSPGGLAGGIAGETQYF.

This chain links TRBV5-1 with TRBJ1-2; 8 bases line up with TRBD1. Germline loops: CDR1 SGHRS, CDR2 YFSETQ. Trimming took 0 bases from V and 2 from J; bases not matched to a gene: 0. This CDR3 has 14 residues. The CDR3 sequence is CASSLDRGNYGYTF. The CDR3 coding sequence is TGCGCCAGCAGCTTGGACAGGGGGAACTATGGCTACACCTTC.

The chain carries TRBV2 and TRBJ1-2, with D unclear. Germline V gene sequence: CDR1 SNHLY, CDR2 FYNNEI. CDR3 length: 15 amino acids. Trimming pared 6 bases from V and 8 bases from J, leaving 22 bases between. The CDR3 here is CASRLIAAQGRGYTF. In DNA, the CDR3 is TGTGCCAGCAGATTAATTGCGGCCCAAGGTCGCGGCTACACCTTC.

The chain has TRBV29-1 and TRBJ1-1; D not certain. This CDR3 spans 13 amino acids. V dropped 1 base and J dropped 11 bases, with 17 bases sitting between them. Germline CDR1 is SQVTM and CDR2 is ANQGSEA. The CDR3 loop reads CSVEAVERPGAFF. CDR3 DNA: TGCAGCGTTGAAGCAGTGGAGCGGCCTGGGGCTTTCTTT.

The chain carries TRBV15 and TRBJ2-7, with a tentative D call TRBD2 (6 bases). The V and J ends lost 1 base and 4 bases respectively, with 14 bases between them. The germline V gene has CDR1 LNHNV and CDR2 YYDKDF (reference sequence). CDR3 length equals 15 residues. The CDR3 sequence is CATSRGGTGVYEQYF. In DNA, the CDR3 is TGTGCCACCAGCAGAGGGGGGACGGGGGTATACGAGCAGTACTTC.

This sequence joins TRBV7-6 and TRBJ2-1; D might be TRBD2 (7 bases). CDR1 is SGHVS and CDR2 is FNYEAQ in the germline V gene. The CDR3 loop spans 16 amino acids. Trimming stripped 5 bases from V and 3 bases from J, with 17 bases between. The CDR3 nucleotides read TGTGCCAGCAGCCCGGACGAGGGGGGGAACTACAATGAGCAGTTCTTC. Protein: CASSPDEGGNYNEQFF.

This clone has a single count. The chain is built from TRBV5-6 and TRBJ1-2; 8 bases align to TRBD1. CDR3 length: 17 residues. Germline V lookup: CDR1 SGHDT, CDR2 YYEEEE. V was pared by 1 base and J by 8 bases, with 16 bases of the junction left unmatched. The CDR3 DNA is TGTGCCAGCAGCTTGAATATTTGGCAGGGGGCAATGGGAGGCTACACCTTC. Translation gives CASSLNIWQGAMGGYTF.

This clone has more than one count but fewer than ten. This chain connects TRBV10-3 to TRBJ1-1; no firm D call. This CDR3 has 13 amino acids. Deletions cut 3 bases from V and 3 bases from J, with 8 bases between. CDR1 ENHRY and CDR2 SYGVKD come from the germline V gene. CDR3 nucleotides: TGTGCCATCAGTGAACTTCCCCACACTGAAGCTTTCTTT. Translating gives CAISELPHTEAFF.

Here the CDR3 DNA reads TGTGCCAGCAGCTTAGAGCGTGGAAACACCATATATTTT. Translated: CASSLERGNTIYF. The chain has TRBV7-2 and TRBJ1-3, with no clear D. Trimming pared 1 base from V and 3 bases from J, leaving 4 bases between. The CDR3 runs 13 residues. Germline V lookup: CDR1 SGHTA, CDR2 FQGNSA.

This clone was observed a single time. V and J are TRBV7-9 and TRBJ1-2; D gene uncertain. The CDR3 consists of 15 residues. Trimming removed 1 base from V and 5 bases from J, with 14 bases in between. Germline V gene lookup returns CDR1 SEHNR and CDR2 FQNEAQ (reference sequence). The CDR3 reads CASSLGGSRGYGYTF. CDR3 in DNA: TGTGCCAGCAGCTTAGGTGGCAGTCGAGGTTATGGCTACACCTTC. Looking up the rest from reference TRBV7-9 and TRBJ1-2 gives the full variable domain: DTGVSQNPRHKITKRGQNVTFRCDPISEHNRLYWYRQTLGQGPEFLTYFQNEAQLEKSRLLSDRFSAERPKGSFSTLEIQRTEQGDSAMYLCASSLGGSRGYGYTFGSGTRLTVV.

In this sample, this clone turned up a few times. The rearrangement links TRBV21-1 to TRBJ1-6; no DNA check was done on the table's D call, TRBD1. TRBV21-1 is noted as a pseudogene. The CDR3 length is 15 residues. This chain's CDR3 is CASRGTGMSLSPLHF. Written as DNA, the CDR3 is TGTGCCAGCAGGGGGACAGGGATGAGCCTTTCACCCCTCCACTTT.

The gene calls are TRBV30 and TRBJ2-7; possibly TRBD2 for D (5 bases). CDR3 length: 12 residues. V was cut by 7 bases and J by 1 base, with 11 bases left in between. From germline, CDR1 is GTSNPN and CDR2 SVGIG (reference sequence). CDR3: CASDWGSYEQYF. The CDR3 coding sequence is TGTGCCTCGGACTGGGGTTCCTACGAGCAGTACTTC.